These 14 T cell receptor beta chains were sequenced from one sample in a study of OX40 agonist ivuxolimab in advanced cancers. TCRdb keeps only in-frame clones here, not all; method: immunoSEQ multiplex PCR. This table has 50,000 to 65,000 clones, under 95% appearing once. Sequencing was performed on CD4+ or CD8+ T cells sorted from blood, taken in a trial of the OX40 agonist ivuxolimab. Receptor source: an adult with an advanced solid tumor such as melanoma, head and neck, liver or kidney cancer.

This chain links TRBV29-1 with TRBJ2-7; unclear D gene. V was clipped by 7 bases and J by 4 bases, with 14 bases between them. Germline CDR1 reads SQVTM; CDR2 reads ANQGSEA. This CDR3 spans 12 amino acids. CDR3 DNA: TGCAGCGCCCTCGGGCCGGCGTACGAGCAGTACTTC. Protein product: CSALGPAYEQYF.

CDR3 DNA: TGCGCCAGCAGCTTGGAGACAGGGTCGACTGAAGCTTTCTTT. Translated: CASSLETGSTEAFF. V gene TRBV5-1 combines with J gene TRBJ1-1, with 7 nucleotides matching TRBD1. The junction had 4 bases not matched to a gene; V was cut back by 0 bases and J by 5 bases. The CDR3 runs to 14 residues. Germline assignment: CDR1 SGHRS and CDR2 YFSETQ.

This chain uses TRBV9 with TRBJ2-7, with D perhaps being TRBD1 or TRBD2 (5 bases each). CDR3 length equals 15 residues. Germline assignment: CDR1 SGDLS and CDR2 YYNGEE. Trimming stripped 4 bases from V and 2 bases from J, with 16 bases between. CDR3 bases: TGTGCCAGCAGCCCCTTTGCCGGGGCTACCTACGAGCAGTACTTC. This sequence encodes CASSPFAGATYEQYF.

The rearrangement links TRBV13 to TRBJ2-1, with 9 bases fitting TRBD2. V was pared by 2 bases and J by 7 bases, with 6 bases of the junction left unmatched. This CDR3 is 15 amino acids long. The germline V gene encodes CDR1 PRHDT and CDR2 FYEKMQ (reference sequence). CDR3 in amino acids: CASSLTASGENEQFF. CDR3 DNA sequence: TGTGCCAGCAGCTTAACGGCTAGCGGGGAAAATGAGCAGTTCTTC.

This clone turned up a few times. The V and J genes are TRBV5-5 and TRBJ1-2, with 8 bases fitting TRBD1. This CDR3 is 12 amino acids long. V gave up 7 bases and J gave up 5 bases; unmatched junction bases: 4. Germline CDR1 is SGHKS and CDR2 is YYEKEE (reference sequence). This CDR3 is CASGTGRYGYTF. Here the CDR3 DNA reads TGTGCCAGCGGGACAGGTCGATATGGCTACACCTTC.

This rearrangement joins TRBV28 to TRBJ1-1, with 8 positions matching TRBD1. The CDR3 loop spans 15 amino acids. The J segment lost 0 bases and the V segment lost 5 bases, leaving 5 bases of the junction unmatched. In germline, CDR1 is MDHEN, CDR2 SYDVKM. This chain's CDR3 is CASSLPGQVNTEAFF. As DNA, the CDR3 is TGTGCCAGCAGTCTCCCGGGACAGGTGAACACTGAAGCTTTCTTT.

The V call is TRBV7-9, the J call TRBJ2-7; D unresolved. Trimming took 5 bases from V and 4 from J, leaving 9 bases between them. The CDR3 runs 12 residues. Germline CDR1 reads SEHNR; CDR2 reads FQNEAQ (reference sequence). CDR3 nucleotide sequence: TGTGCCAGCAGCCCTACGGGTTACGAGCAGTACTTC. It encodes CASSPTGYEQYF.

J is TRBJ1-1 and V is TRBV28, with 7 bases fitting TRBD1. The germline CDR1 and CDR2 sequences are MDHEN and SYDVKM. The CDR3 is made up of 16 amino acids. The trim removed 3 bases at V and 4 bases at J, leaving 11 bases unmatched. In DNA, the CDR3 is TGTGCCAGCAGTTTCGCCTTCGAGGGGGCGCTCACTGAAGCTTTCTTT. Amino acids: CASSFAFEGALTEAFF.

The table lists this clone with a few counts. CDR3 sequence reads: CASRPPDSNQPQHF. CDR3 DNA sequence: TGTGCCAGCAGACCCCCGGACAGCAATCAGCCCCAGCATTTT. The chain links TRBV6-6 to TRBJ1-5; the D is unclear. Trimming shortened V by 6 bases and J by 1 base, and 10 bases separated the two germline ends. The CDR3 contains 14 residues. CDR1 is MNHNY, CDR2 SVGAGI, per germline (reference sequence).

Comment on this clone: In the same sample, other DNA sequences code for this CDR3. This chain uses TRBV27 with TRBJ1-5; D gene unclear. The CDR3 runs 13 residues. The V gene lost 4 bases and the J gene lost 0 bases, with 4 bases spanning the gap. The germline gives CDR1 MNHEY, CDR2 SMNVEV (reference sequence). The CDR3 sequence is CASSWGSNQPQHF. Written as DNA, the CDR3 is TGTGCCAGCAGTTGGGGTAGCAATCAGCCCCAGCATTTT.

The chain uses TRBV5-6 and TRBJ2-5; D gene ambiguous. The CDR3 has 14 amino acids. Trimming cost V 4 bases and J 3 bases, with 13 bases left between them. Germline V gene data show CDR1 as SGHDT and CDR2 as YYEEEE. This chain's CDR3 is CASSPLTGEETQYF. For the CDR3, the DNA is TGTGCCAGCAGCCCTTTGACTGGGGAAGAGACCCAGTACTTC. Using reference TRBV5-6 and TRBJ2-5 for the parts outside the CDR3, the full variable domain is DAGVTQSPTHLIKTRGQQVTLRCSPKSGHDTVSWYQQALGQGPQFIFQYYEEEERQRGNFPDRFSGHQFPNYSSELNVNALLLGDSALYLCASSPLTGEETQYFGPGTRLLVL.

The rearrangement links TRBV7-6 to TRBJ1-5; 9 bases are a match to TRBD1. J gave up 4 bases and V 4 bases, and 5 bases lay outside the gene matches. Germline V lookup: CDR1 SGHVS, CDR2 FNYEAQ. This CDR3 region has 15 residues. The chain's CDR3 is CASSSGQGGNQPQHF. As DNA, the CDR3 is TGTGCCAGCAGCTCGGGACAGGGAGGGAATCAGCCCCAGCATTTT.

V gene TRBV28 combines with J gene TRBJ2-1, with D uncertain. Germline CDR1 MDHEN, CDR2 SYDVKM. The CDR3 has 13 amino acids. Trimming removed 4 bases from V and 2 bases from J, with 6 bases in between. CDR3 bases: TGTGCCAGCAGTTCCCAGACCTACAATGAGCAGTTCTTC. It encodes CASSSQTYNEQFF.

The gene calls are TRBV19 and TRBJ1-1; 8 bases fit TRBD1. The CDR3 extends over 16 amino acids. Germline lookup yields CDR1 LNHDA and CDR2 SQIVND (reference sequence). Germline trimming cut 3 bases from V and 1 base from J; bases unmatched to any gene: 7. The CDR3 protein is CASSILRTGKNTEAFF. In nucleotides, the CDR3 is TGTGCCAGTAGTATTCTGCGGACAGGGAAGAACACTGAAGCTTTCTTT.